This T cell receptor beta chain was sequenced for a study of T cell responses to AZD1222 COVID-19 vaccine (dated by TCRdb to 2020 to 2022). Turning to the overall study: AZD1222 recipients whose second dose came at about 4 weeks and those whose second dose came at about 12 weeks were combined into one group, since spike-specific TCR depth and breadth did not differ between the two schedules. TCR sequencing covered 230 or so trial participants: about 210 given two doses of AZD1222 and 26 given two doses of MenACWY control vaccine. Trial participants were enrolled by age into 18-55, 56-69 and 70-plus year subgroups, with about 150, 28 and 57 TCR-sequenced participants respectively.

The sample's time point label, decoded: baseline before first vaccination. Samples from vaccinated people were obtained from the UK trials COV001 and COV002, which included a single-blind randomized controlled phase 2/3 trial of AZD1222 (ChAdOx1 nCoV-19) in healthy adults. Trial participant PBMC samples were collected at day 0 and day 28 after the second dose for TCRbeta chain sequencing. Results and caveats for the whole study, not just this receptor: Conclusions about previously exposed vaccinees are limited because only five to seven AZD1222 recipients were SARS-CoV-2 seropositive at baseline. A significant rise in spike-specific TCR breadth and depth was observed after two AZD1222 doses relative to day 0 and relative to MenACWY recipients. CD4 TCRs associated with the vaccine covered the entire spike protein, and the dominant responses were in regions 160-218 and 743-854. Epitopes outside the regions mutated in the B.1.351 and B.1.1.7 variants were reportedly recognized by nearly half of the unique spike-specific TCRs. Because no day 14 peak-response samples were available, the repertoires could be characterized only after the peak T cell response. Participants were mostly white British and included more females than males, and it was suggested by the authors that clonal diversity may have been underestimated. The 56-69-year group was small, and its depth increase did not reach significance, likely because of low power.

CDR3 length: 11 amino acids, cysteine to phenylalanine. Only the CDR3 portion is preserved as DNA: 33 bases, with reading frame beginning at the first base. The germline V gene sets CDR1 to MDHEN and CDR2 to SYDVKM. V is shortened by 6 bases, J by 8 bases, and the region joining them spans 10 bases. The CDR3 regions of human TCRbeta chains were analyzed by immunosequencing. For the original study's pipeline: TCRs in the repertoires were compared against a reference library of SARS-CoV-2-specific TCRs that had been generated with the MIRA antigen-specificity platform. Breadth meant the fraction of unique TCRs that were SARS-CoV-2-associated, whereas depth meant the fraction of total T cells that were SARS-CoV-2-associated. Using the MIRA data, each spike-specific TCR was assigned both to the spike region to which the TCR was reactive and to a CD4 or CD8 class. Log10-transformed breadth and depth values were compared by one-way ANOVA with Sidak's multiple comparisons tests. Held by TCRdb, this immuneACCESS table contains in-frame sequences only and omits some clones. Under half of the omission traces to an unresolved V gene where checked; the cause of the rest is unknown. The V and J calls and clone size are taken from that table; D and trimming were inferred from the DNA. Counted in this sample were around 130,000 clones; 70% to 90% of them appeared once. Clones ranked in the top ten supply approximately 8.5% of the sample.

The sample holds one count of this clone. Its antigen specificity is not known. Per-nucleotide qualities are absent, and no much larger clonotype sits a single base away. The V and J genes are TRBV28 and TRBJ1-2; the D gene is perhaps TRBD1, from 5 matching bases. This TCR came from an adult in good health. Here the sequenced sample was peripheral blood, taken on day 0 of AZD1222 vaccination. The CDR3: CASRGGYGYTF. At the DNA level, the sequence is TGTGCCAGCAGGGGGGGGTACGGCTACACCTTC.